Below, 10 T cell receptor beta chains from the same sample are listed, as sequenced in a study of identical twins. TCRdb re-derived calls from the 5' RACE reads in MiXCR, one entry per CDR3 protein. Of some 660,000 distinct CDR3 sequences in the sample, 8.6% were seen once. The data were also submitted as part of a second study, on yellow fever vaccine responses in identical twins.

Material: PBMCs. The receptors derive from a woman aged 18-30 years in good health.

CDR3 sequence (DNA): TGTGCCAGCAGTGACTTGGACAGGTGGGGTTCTGGGGCCAACGTCCTGACTTTC. Translating gives CASSDLDRWGSGANVLTF. The chain has TRBV2 and TRBJ2-6, with TRBD1 identical over 7 bases. This CDR3 is 18 amino acids long. V was pared by 3 bases and J by 1 base, with 9 bases of the junction left unmatched. CDR1 is SNHLY and CDR2 is FYNNEI in the germline V gene.

The gene calls are TRBV27 and TRBJ2-1; 7 bases are shared with TRBD2. This CDR3 is 15 amino acids long. Germline values: CDR1 MNHEY, CDR2 SMNVEV (reference sequence). The V gene end was trimmed by 6 bases and the J gene end by 7 bases; junction bases not matched to a gene: 12. The CDR3 spells CASSPMAGALNEQFF. For the CDR3, the DNA is TGTGCCAGCAGCCCAATGGCGGGAGCCCTGAATGAGCAGTTCTTC.

This clonotype has only a few counts. The rearrangement links TRBV4-2 to TRBJ2-2, with 9 bases identical to TRBD2. In germline, CDR1 is LGHNA, CDR2 YNFKEQ. The CDR3 totals 17 residues. Trimming at V came to 0 bases and at J to 3 bases, leaving 5 bases not matched to a gene. As DNA, the CDR3 is TGTGCCAGCAGCCAAGATCCGAGACTAGCGGACACCGGGGAGCTGTTTTTT. It translates to CASSQDPRLADTGELFF.

In this sample, this clonotype turned up a few times. The chain carries TRBV7-2 and TRBJ2-4; maybe TRBD1 (6 bases). The CDR3 has 15 residues. Germline V gives CDR1 SGHTA, CDR2 FQGNSA. V was trimmed by 1 base and J by 4 bases, leaving 11 bases between them. In DNA, the CDR3 is TGTGCCAGCAGCTTAGGCGGACAGCTAAAAAACATTCAGTACTTC. Its protein is CASSLGGQLKNIQYF.

The CDR3 loop reads CATRGGAVNSYEQYF. CDR3 bases: TGTGCCACCAGGGGTGGGGCAGTGAACTCCTACGAGCAGTACTTC. The chain has TRBV28 and TRBJ2-7; tentative D call: TRBD1 (6 bases). V lost 10 bases, J lost 0 bases, and 19 bases lay in between. The CDR3 is 15 residues long. Per the germline V gene, CDR1 is MDHEN and CDR2 is SYDVKM.

This clonotype was counted many times. This chain joins TRBV2 and TRBJ2-3, with D perhaps TRBD1 or TRBD2 (6 bases each). Trimming took 6 bases from V and 5 from J, leaving 12 bases between them. The CDR3 consists of 13 residues. From germline, CDR1 is SNHLY and CDR2 FYNNEI. The CDR3 DNA sequence: TGTGCCAGCAGCCCCGGGGGCAAAGATACGCAGTATTTT. Translating gives CASSPGGKDTQYF.

This clonotype was seen a few times. V and J are TRBV20-1 and TRBJ2-1; D is undetermined. Germline V lookup: CDR1 DFQATT, CDR2 SNEGSKA (reference sequence). The germline V and J ends were trimmed by 6 bases and 5 bases, with 14 bases remaining between them. The CDR3 contains 13 residues. CDR3 in DNA: TGCAGTGCGCCGATGAAGTCGCACAATGAGCAGTTCTTC. It encodes CSAPMKSHNEQFF.

At least ten counts were recorded for this clonotype. The rearrangement joins TRBV4-3 to TRBJ2-3, with 12 bases aligning to TRBD1. This CDR3 has 14 residues. The J segment lost 1 base and the V segment lost 8 bases, leaving 1 base of the junction unmatched. Per germline, CDR1 LGHNA and CDR2 YSLEER. The CDR3 here is CASGTGGGTDTQYF. The CDR3 nucleotides are TGCGCCAGCGGGACAGGGGGCGGCACAGATACGCAGTATTTT.

The table lists this clonotype with many counts. The chain joins TRBV7-8 to TRBJ1-2; a weak D match, TRBD1 (5 bases). V lost 7 bases and J lost 7, with 25 bases in between. Germline assignment: CDR1 SGHVS and CDR2 FQNEAQ. The CDR3 is 16 residues long. CDR3 sequence reads: CASTNDRPGTLRGYTF. The CDR3 nucleotides are TGTGCCAGCACCAACGACCGGCCAGGGACGCTTCGTGGCTACACCTTC.

For this clonotype: Mismatch with germline at one junction end may stem from a read error. The chain uses TRBV12-3 or TRBV12-4 and TRBJ2-7, with 11 bases matching TRBD2. The CDR3 runs 18 residues. CDR3 loop: CARSHHGAIAGGPYEQYF. The CDR3 nucleotides read TGTGCCCGCAGTCACCACGGGGCAATAGCGGGAGGGCCCTACGAGCAGTACTTC.